Following are 12 T cell receptor beta chains from one sample sequenced in a study of identical twins. From the 5' RACE reads, TCRdb called clonotypes with MiXCR, one entry per CDR3 protein. The sample gives a few hundred thousand distinct CDR3 sequences, roughly a tenth of which show up once; 8% to 10% is in the top ten. The sample was memory T cells sorted from blood. The receptors derive from a man between 45 and 60 years old in good health.

Details on this clonotype: A much bigger clone sits one base away, suggesting this may be a read error. CDR3 in amino acids: CASSSRSGQANEKLFF. In DNA, the CDR3 is TGTGCCAGCAGCTCGCGGTCAGGGCAGGCGAATGAAAAACTGTTTTTT. This chain uses TRBV11-2 with TRBJ1-4; TRBD1 is a possible D gene (5 bases). CDR3 length: 16 amino acids. Germline lookup yields CDR1 SGHAT and CDR2 FQNNGV. The V end was cut by 4 bases, the J end by 5 bases, with 17 bases between.

This clonotype has at least ten counts. The chain joins TRBV6-2 or TRBV6-3 to TRBJ2-1, with 9 bases identical to TRBD1. This CDR3 has 14 amino acids. V was pared by 4 bases and J by 8 bases, with 6 bases of the junction left unmatched. The germline V gene encodes CDR1 MNHEY and CDR2 SVGEGT. For the CDR3, the DNA is TGTGCCAGCAGTTCCCGGGACAGGGATGATGAGCAGTTCTTC. Translation gives CASSSRDRDDEQFF.

This clonotype was counted between two and nine times. The genes are TRBV12-5 and TRBJ2-5; tentatively, D is TRBD1 (5 bases). Germline assignment: CDR1 LGHNT and CDR2 FRNRAP. The CDR3 is 14 amino acids. The ends were cut back, 8 bases at V and 3 bases at J, with 16 bases in the middle. CDR3 protein: CASRKGDLEETQYF. CDR3 DNA sequence: TGTGCTAGTCGGAAAGGGGATTTGGAAGAGACCCAGTACTTC.

This clonotype was found a few times. The chain recombines TRBV6-1 with TRBJ2-5; D call uncertain. The CDR3 length is 12 residues. In germline, CDR1 is MNHNS, CDR2 SASEGT. With 4 bases removed from V and 2 bases from J, the gap between germline ends came to 5 bases. The CDR3 region has the DNA TGTGCCAGCAGTGTCCTTCAAGAGACCCAGTACTTC. This encodes CASSVLQETQYF.

This clonotype has only a few counts. The genes are TRBV7-2 and TRBJ2-2; D is uncertain. V lost 2 bases and J 0 bases, leaving 16 bases between the germline ends. Germline lookup yields CDR1 SGHTA and CDR2 FQGNSA. CDR3 length: 18 amino acids. DNA for the CDR3: TGTGCCAGCAGCTTACGCAGGCCTTTTAGTCCGAACACCGGGGAGCTGTTTTTT. It specifies CASSLRRPFSPNTGELFF.

The chain employs TRBV24-1 and TRBJ1-1; D not resolved. The CDR3 extends over 15 amino acids. Deletions cut 2 bases from V and 3 bases from J, with 12 bases between. Germline assignment: CDR1 KGHDR and CDR2 SFDVKD. CDR3 sequence (DNA): TGTGCCACCAGTGATTCGGGTAGAGTTGACACTGAAGCTTTCTTT. It specifies CATSDSGRVDTEAFF.

The chain carries TRBV7-2 and TRBJ1-5, with a tentative D call TRBD1 (5 bases). The CDR3 runs to 15 residues. Germline V gene sequence: CDR1 SGHTA, CDR2 FQGNSA. Trimming cost V 2 bases and J 3 bases, with 11 bases left between them. The CDR3 sequence: CASSLTAGHNQPQHF. CDR3 nucleotides: TGTGCCAGCAGCTTAACAGCAGGGCACAATCAGCCCCAGCATTTT.

This clonotype showed up just a few times. This chain links TRBV5-6 with TRBJ2-1; D possibly matches TRBD1 or TRBD2 (6 bases each). The CDR3 length is 12 residues. The germline V gene has CDR1 SGHDT and CDR2 YYEEEE. Trimming took off 4 bases at V and 10 bases at J, with 12 bases between the two ends. As DNA, the CDR3 is TGTGCCAGCAGCCCGGGGGCCAGGGAGCAGTTCTTC. Translated: CASSPGAREQFF.

A note on this clonotype: The limits of the CDR3 on the DNA are not certain, so only TCRdb's listed CDR3 is given. This chain links TRBV21-1 with TRBJ1-5; the table names TRBD1, a call not compared with the DNA. TRBV21-1 is labeled a pseudogene. A total of 16 residues make up the CDR3, ends included. The chain's CDR3 is CASSKGWAEGSQPQHF.

The rearrangement links TRBV20-1 to TRBJ1-2; no clear D gene. The ends were cut back, 3 bases at V and 5 bases at J, with 13 bases in the middle. This CDR3 region has 13 residues. Germline lookup yields CDR1 DFQATT and CDR2 SNEGSKA (reference sequence). CDR3 residues: CSASASFLYGYTF. CDR3 sequence (DNA): TGCAGTGCTAGCGCCAGCTTTCTTTATGGCTACACCTTC.

The V and J genes are TRBV27 and TRBJ1-6; possibly TRBD1 for D (6 bases). The CDR3 spans 14 residues. Deletions cut 4 bases from V and 7 bases from J, with 11 bases between. CDR1 is MNHEY, CDR2 SMNVEV, per germline (reference sequence). The CDR3 DNA follows: TGTGCCAGCAGTTGGGGGCGGGAAAATTCACCCCTCCACTTT. Protein product: CASSWGRENSPLHF.

This clonotype was recorded many times. This chain uses TRBV10-2 with TRBJ2-3; D gene unclear. The CDR3 has 14 residues. V lost 1 base and J 2 bases, leaving 7 bases between the germline ends. Germline CDR1 WSHSY, CDR2 SAAADI. The CDR3 sequence is CASSEFLLTDTQYF. The CDR3 nucleotides read TGCGCCAGCAGTGAGTTTCTTCTCACAGATACGCAGTATTTT.